This TCR beta chain was sequenced during a study of OX40 agonist ivuxolimab in advanced cancers. Turning to the study itself: Dose-escalation patients were diagnosed with hepatocellular carcinoma, melanoma, renal cell cancer or head and neck cancer. A mean age of roughly 60 years, range roughly 20 to 85, was recorded, and approximately 80% were male. General observations from the study: Expanded clones belonging to CD8+ T cells outnumbered, on average, those of CD4+. Determination of antigen specificity was not performed for the expanded peripheral T cells.

With regard to this clone: Antigen specificity is unknown. This is likely an artifact of a read error, given a far larger clone one base away.

Measured with immunoSEQ multiplex PCR; TCRdb has only the in-frame clones, and not every one. The profile shows 50,000 or so clones, around 84% of them singletons. With 8 bases clipped from V and 7 bases from J, the junction kept 11 bases outside the gene matches. CDR3 length: 14 amino acids. Germline lookup yields CDR1 MNHEY and CDR2 SMNVEV (reference sequence). The rearrangement uses TRBV27 and TRBJ1-5; 7 nucleotides agree with TRBD1. The clonotype originates from an adult with an advanced solid tumor such as melanoma, head and neck, liver or kidney cancer. The material was CD4+ or CD8+ T cells sorted from blood, obtained in a trial of the OX40 agonist ivuxolimab. The CDR3 reads CASGDRVRGQPQHF. DNA of the CDR3: TGTGCCAGCGGTGACAGGGTAAGAGGGCAGCCCCAGCATTTT.